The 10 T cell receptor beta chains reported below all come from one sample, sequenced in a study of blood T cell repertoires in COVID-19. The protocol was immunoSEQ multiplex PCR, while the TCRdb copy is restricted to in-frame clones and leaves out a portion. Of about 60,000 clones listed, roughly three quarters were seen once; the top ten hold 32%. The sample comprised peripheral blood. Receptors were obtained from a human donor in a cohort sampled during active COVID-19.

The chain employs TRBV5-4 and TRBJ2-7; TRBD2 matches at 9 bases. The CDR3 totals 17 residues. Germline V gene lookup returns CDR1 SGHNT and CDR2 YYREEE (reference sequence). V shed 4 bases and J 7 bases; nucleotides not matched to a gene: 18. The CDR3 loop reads CASSGPTTSGPGGEQYF. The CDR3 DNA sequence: TGTGCCAGCAGCGGCCCCACAACTAGCGGGCCAGGGGGGGAGCAGTACTTC.

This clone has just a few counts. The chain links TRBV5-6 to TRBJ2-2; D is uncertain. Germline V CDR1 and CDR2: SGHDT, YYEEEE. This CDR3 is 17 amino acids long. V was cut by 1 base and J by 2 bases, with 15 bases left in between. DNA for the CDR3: TGTGCCAGCAGCTTGATGCCGTCGACATCAAACACCGGGGAGCTGTTTTTT. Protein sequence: CASSLMPSTSNTGELFF.

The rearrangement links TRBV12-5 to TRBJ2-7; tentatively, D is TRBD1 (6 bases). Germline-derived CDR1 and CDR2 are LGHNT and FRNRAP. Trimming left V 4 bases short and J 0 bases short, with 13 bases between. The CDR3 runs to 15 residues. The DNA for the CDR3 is TGTGCTAGTGGTTGGGCAGGGGTCTTCTCCTACGAGCAGTACTTC. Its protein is CASGWAGVFSYEQYF.

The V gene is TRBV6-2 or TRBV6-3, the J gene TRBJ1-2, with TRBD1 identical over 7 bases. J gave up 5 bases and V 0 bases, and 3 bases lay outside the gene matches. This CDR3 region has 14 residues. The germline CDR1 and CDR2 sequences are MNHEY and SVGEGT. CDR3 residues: CASSYSSGGYGYTF. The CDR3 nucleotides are TGTGCCAGCAGTTACTCATCAGGGGGTTATGGCTACACCTTC.

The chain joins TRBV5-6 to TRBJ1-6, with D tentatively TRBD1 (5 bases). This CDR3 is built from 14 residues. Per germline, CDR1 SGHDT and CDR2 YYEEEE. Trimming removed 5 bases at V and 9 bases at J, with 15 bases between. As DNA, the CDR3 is TGTGCCAGCAGGGCACAAGGGGCGAGTTCACCCCTCCACTTT. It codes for CASRAQGASSPLHF.

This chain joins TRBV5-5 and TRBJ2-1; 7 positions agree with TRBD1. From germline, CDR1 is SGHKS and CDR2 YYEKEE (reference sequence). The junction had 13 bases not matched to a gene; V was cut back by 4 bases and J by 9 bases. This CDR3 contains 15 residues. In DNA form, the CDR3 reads TGTGCCAGCAGCGTCGACAGGGACCCCAGAAGTGAGCAGTTCTTC. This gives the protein CASSVDRDPRSEQFF. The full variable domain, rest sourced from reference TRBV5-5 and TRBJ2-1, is DAGVTQSPTHLIKTRGQQVTLRCSPISGHKSVSWYQQVLGQGPQFIFQYYEKEERGRGNFPDRFSARQFPNYSSELNVNALLLGDSALYLCASSVDRDPRSEQFFGPGTRLTVL.

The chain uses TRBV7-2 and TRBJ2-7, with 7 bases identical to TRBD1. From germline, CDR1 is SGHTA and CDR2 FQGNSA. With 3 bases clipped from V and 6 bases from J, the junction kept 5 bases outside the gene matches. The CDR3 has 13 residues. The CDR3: CASSFGTAAEQYF. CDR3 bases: TGTGCCAGCAGCTTCGGGACAGCTGCCGAGCAGTACTTC.

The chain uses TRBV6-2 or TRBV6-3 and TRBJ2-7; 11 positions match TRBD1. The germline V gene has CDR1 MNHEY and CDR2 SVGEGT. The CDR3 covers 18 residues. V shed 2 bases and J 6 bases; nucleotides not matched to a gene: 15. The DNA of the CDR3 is TGTGCCAGCAGTTACCACGGGACAGGGGGGTCCCTAAGAGCCGAGCAGTACTTC. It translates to CASSYHGTGGSLRAEQYF.

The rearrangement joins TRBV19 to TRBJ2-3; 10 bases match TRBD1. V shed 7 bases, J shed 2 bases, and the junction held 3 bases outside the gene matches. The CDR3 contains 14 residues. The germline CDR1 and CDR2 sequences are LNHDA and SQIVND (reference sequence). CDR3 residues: CASTTGGFTDTQYF. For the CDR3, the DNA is TGTGCCAGTACGACAGGGGGCTTCACAGATACGCAGTATTTT.

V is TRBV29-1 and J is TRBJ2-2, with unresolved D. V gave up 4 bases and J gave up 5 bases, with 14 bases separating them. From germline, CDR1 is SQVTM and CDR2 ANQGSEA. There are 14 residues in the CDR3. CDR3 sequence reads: CSVGYQTDTGELFF. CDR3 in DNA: TGCAGCGTTGGCTATCAAACAGATACCGGGGAGCTGTTTTTT.